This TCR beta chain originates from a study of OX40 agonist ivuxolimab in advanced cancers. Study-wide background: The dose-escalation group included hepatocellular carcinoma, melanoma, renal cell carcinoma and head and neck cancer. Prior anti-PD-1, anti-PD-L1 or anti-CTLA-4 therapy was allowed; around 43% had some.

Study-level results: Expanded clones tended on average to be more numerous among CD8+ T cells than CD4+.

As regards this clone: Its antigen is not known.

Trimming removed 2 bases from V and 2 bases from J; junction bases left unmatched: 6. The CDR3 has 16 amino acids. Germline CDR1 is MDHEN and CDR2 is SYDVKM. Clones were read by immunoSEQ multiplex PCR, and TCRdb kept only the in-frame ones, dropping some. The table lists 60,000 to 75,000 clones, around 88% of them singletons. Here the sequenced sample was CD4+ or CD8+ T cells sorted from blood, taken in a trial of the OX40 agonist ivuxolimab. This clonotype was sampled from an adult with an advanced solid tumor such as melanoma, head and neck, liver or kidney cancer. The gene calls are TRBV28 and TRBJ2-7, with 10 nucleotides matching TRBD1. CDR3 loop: CASSLAGTGAAYEQYF. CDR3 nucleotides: TGTGCCAGCAGTTTAGCGGGGACAGGGGCTGCCTACGAGCAGTACTTC.